This T cell receptor beta chain is drawn from a study of blood T cell repertoires in COVID-19. In the source study's methods: Reference gene primers were amplified, and this amplification served to estimate nucleated cell counts. Measured with immunoSEQ multiplex PCR; TCRdb has only the in-frame clones, and not every one. V and J calls and clone size follow that table, whereas D and trimming were derived from the DNA. Of around 380,000 clones listed, over 75% were seen once; the top ten hold 1% to 1.5%. Living in under 30 US areas, the participants were between roughly 18 and 95 years of age. Clinical history reported by participants formed the basis on which cohorts were assigned. Either two negative PCRs, clearance, or symptom resolution qualified Cohort 3 donors as recovered. Trimming cost V 5 bases and J 1 base; bases outside gene matches: 3. The germline V gene encodes CDR1 MGHDK and CDR2 SYGVNS. The CDR3 length is 15 residues.

The receptor was derived from a man aged 25 to 40 who had recovered from COVID-19. The sequencing sample was made of PBMCs or T cells enriched from blood (not recorded which). The chain combines TRBV25-1 with TRBJ2-2, with 8 bases fitting TRBD1. The CDR3: CASSIGTGNTGELFF. In nucleotides, the CDR3 is TGTGCCAGCAGTATTGGGACAGGGAACACCGGGGAGCTGTTTTTT.